Below are 24 T cell receptor beta chains sequenced from a single sample in a study of T-cell reconstitution after alpha-beta-depleted transplantation in children. For TCRbeta, the library was prepared with unique molecular identifiers. In TCRdb, the PCR reads were re-called with MiXCR into one record per CDR3 protein. The profile shows a few hundred thousand distinct CDR3 sequences, 10% of them singletons. The source was PBMCs from the stem cell graft donor, collected from the stem cell graft. These receptors came from a human donor who donated a stem cell graft to a child with acute lymphoblastic leukemia.

The sample holds a few counts of this clonotype. The CDR3 loop reads CSARDGGGPYNEQFF. CDR3 bases: TGCAGTGCTAGAGATGGCGGGGGCCCCTACAATGAGCAGTTCTTC. The chain uses TRBV20-1 and TRBJ2-1, with D perhaps TRBD2 (7 bases). Germline-derived CDR1 and CDR2 are DFQATT and SNEGSKA (reference sequence). The CDR3 spans 15 residues. V dropped 0 bases and J dropped 2 bases, with 11 bases sitting between them.

This clonotype was seen only a few times. This sequence joins TRBV7-8 and TRBJ1-2; D gene uncertain. Germline V gene sequence: CDR1 SGHVS, CDR2 FQNEAQ. The CDR3 is 15 amino acids. With 5 bases removed from V and 0 bases from J, the gap between germline ends came to 13 bases. Written as DNA, the CDR3 is TGTGCCAGCAGCCCCTCCGGGGAACCTAACTATGGCTACACCTTC. This codes for CASSPSGEPNYGYTF.

This chain connects TRBV12-3 or TRBV12-4 to TRBJ2-5; 8 bases agree with TRBD2. V lost 2 bases, J lost 5 bases, and 10 bases stayed unmatched. This CDR3 region has 16 residues. CDR3 in DNA: TGTGCCAGCAGTTTATTTCAGCGGGAGACGAGGGAGACCCAGTACTTC. Protein sequence: CASSLFQRETRETQYF.

At least ten counts were recorded for this clonotype. This rearrangement joins TRBV20-1 to TRBJ2-7, with 10 bases matching TRBD1. The CDR3 contains 13 residues. After removal of 4 bases from V and 5 bases from J, the junction contained 5 bases not matched to a gene. CDR1 and CDR2 from the germline V gene are DFQATT and SNEGSKA (reference sequence). The CDR3 sequence: CSAMTGGMDEQYF. DNA for the CDR3: TGCAGTGCTATGACAGGGGGCATGGACGAGCAGTACTTC.

This clonotype was recorded a few times. The chain has TRBV3-1 and TRBJ2-3; 7 nucleotides align to TRBD2. The length of the CDR3 is 14 residues. Germline CDR1 LGHDT, CDR2 YNNKEL (reference sequence). V dropped 3 bases and J dropped 2; count of bases not matched to a gene: 2. CDR3 DNA: TGTGCCAGCAGCCATAGCGGGTTCACAGATACGCAGTATTTT. Protein sequence: CASSHSGFTDTQYF.

The sample holds a few counts of this clonotype. The chain uses TRBV4-1 and TRBJ2-6; D call uncertain. This CDR3 region has 17 residues. V was pared by 4 bases and J by 1 base, with 14 bases between. Germline V CDR1 and CDR2: MGHRA, YSYEKL. The chain's CDR3 is CASSPSPFDSGANVLTF. The CDR3 nucleotides read TGCGCCAGCAGCCCATCCCCCTTCGATTCTGGGGCCAACGTCCTGACTTTC.

V gene TRBV19 combines with J gene TRBJ2-7; the match to TRBD2 covers 10 bases. With V trimmed by 5 bases and J by 6 bases, 4 bases remained unmatched. The CDR3 has 13 residues. Germline CDR1 and CDR2: LNHDA and SQIVND (reference sequence). The CDR3 DNA reads as TGTGCCAGTAGTGTAGCGGGAGGAGGCGAGCAGTACTTC. Its protein product is CASSVAGGGEQYF.

This sequence joins TRBV28 and TRBJ1-2, with 8 bases lining up with TRBD1. Germline-derived CDR1 and CDR2 are MDHEN and SYDVKM. There are 15 residues in the CDR3. With V trimmed by 4 bases and J by 4 bases, 8 bases remained unmatched. CDR3 coding DNA: TGTGCCAGCAGTTACCGGGACAGGCCCCTCTATGGCTACACCTTC. It is translated as CASSYRDRPLYGYTF.

The chain links TRBV5-4 to TRBJ2-7, with a tentative D call TRBD2 (6 bases). Trimming took 0 bases from V and 2 from J, leaving 9 bases between them. Germline loops: CDR1 SGHNT, CDR2 YYREEE (reference sequence). CDR3 length: 14 amino acids. The DNA for the CDR3 is TGTGCCAGCAGCTTGGCTAGCGTCGCCTACGAGCAGTACTTC. Its protein is CASSLASVAYEQYF.

This clonotype was counted between two and nine times. The rearrangement joins TRBV7-2 to TRBJ1-1, with D possibly TRBD1 on 6 matching bases. The length of the CDR3 is 15 residues. Germline CDR1 is SGHTA and CDR2 is FQGNSA. The V end was cut by 2 bases, the J end by 2 bases, with 12 bases between. CDR3 coding DNA: TGTGCCAGCAGCTTATCCCACAGGGATAACACTGAAGCTTTCTTT. Translating gives CASSLSHRDNTEAFF.

CDR3 in DNA: TGTGCCAGCAGCCTCCAAACAGAGTACGAGCAGTACTTC. This codes for CASSLQTEYEQYF. This sequence joins TRBV7-9 and TRBJ2-7; D not certain. The CDR3 runs to 13 residues. CDR1 is SEHNR, CDR2 FQNEAQ, per germline (reference sequence). V shed 5 bases and J shed 4 bases, with 12 bases lying between them.

This chain uses TRBV20-1 with TRBJ1-2; 8 nucleotides agree with TRBD1. CDR3 length: 13 amino acids. The V gene end was trimmed by 3 bases and the J gene end by 8 bases; junction bases not matched to a gene: 8. Germline loops: CDR1 DFQATT, CDR2 SNEGSKA (reference sequence). CDR3 coding DNA: TGCAGTGCTAGGATGACAGGGGTGGGCGGCTACACCTTC. Encoded protein: CSARMTGVGGYTF.

The chain is built from TRBV7-9 and TRBJ1-1; TRBD1 is a possible D gene (6 bases). The CDR3 has 16 residues. V shed 5 bases and J shed 0 bases, with 16 bases lying between them. CDR1 and CDR2 (germline): SEHNR, FQNEAQ (reference sequence). For the CDR3, the DNA is TGTGCCAGCAGCAGTAAGATCGGGGGCATGAACACTGAAGCTTTCTTT. It encodes CASSSKIGGMNTEAFF.

This clonotype was counted only a few times. Its ends do not fully match the called genes, so a read error is possible. The J gene is TRBJ2-5, the V gene TRBV20-1, with TRBD2 matching 8 bases. From germline, CDR1 is DFQATT and CDR2 SNEGSKA (reference sequence). This CDR3 has 16 residues. This chain's CDR3 is CCARDLAGRALETQYF. CDR3 coding DNA: TGCTGTGCTAGAGATCTCGCCGGGAGGGCCCTTGAGACCCAGTACTTC.

The chain combines TRBV30 with TRBJ2-5; D remains ambiguous. V gave up 7 bases and J gave up 4 bases, with 16 bases separating them. Germline lookup yields CDR1 GTSNPN and CDR2 SVGIG (reference sequence). This CDR3 comprises 13 residues. CDR3 coding DNA: TGTGCCTCTCTAAACCATGTTCTAGAGACCCAGTACTTC. Translated, it gives CASLNHVLETQYF.

This clonotype came up a few times. A junction end diverges from the germline sequence, so it may reflect a read error. The chain joins TRBV5-4 to TRBJ2-3; TRBD2 matches at 11 bases. Germline CDR1 reads SGHNT; CDR2 reads YYREEE (reference sequence). The CDR3 contains 16 residues. DNA for the CDR3: TGTGCCAGCAGATTGGAACTAGCGGGAGTCACAGATACGCAGTATTTT. It specifies CASRLELAGVTDTQYF.

This clonotype showed up just a few times. The chain has TRBV7-9 and TRBJ2-6; D not resolved. The CDR3 covers 13 residues. The germline V gene encodes CDR1 SEHNR and CDR2 FQNEAQ (reference sequence). Trimming took 7 bases from V and 1 from J, leaving 5 bases between them. The CDR3 nucleotides read TGTGCCAGCACCGATTCTGGGGCCAACGTCCTGACTTTC. Residues: CASTDSGANVLTF.

The chain is built from TRBV12-3 or TRBV12-4 and TRBJ2-5, with TRBD2 identical over 12 bases. The CDR3 loop spans 17 amino acids. V gave up 6 bases and J gave up 0 bases; unmatched junction bases: 8. For the CDR3, the DNA is TGTGCCAGCAGCCTCCCTAGCGGGAGGGCCTACCAAGAGACCCAGTACTTC. Translated, it gives CASSLPSGRAYQETQYF.

The chain couples TRBV15 to TRBJ2-2; D is unresolved. Germline V gene data show CDR1 as LNHNV and CDR2 as YYDKDF (reference sequence). The CDR3 has 13 residues. The V end was cut by 3 bases, the J end by 2 bases, with 4 bases between. In DNA form, the CDR3 reads TGTGCCACCAGCAGGGATAACACCGGGGAGCTGTTTTTT. This gives the protein CATSRDNTGELFF.

V and J are TRBV3-1 and TRBJ2-7, with 9 bases lining up with TRBD1. The CDR3 is 15 amino acids. Losses at the gene ends were 6 bases for V and 4 bases for J; bases not matched to a gene: 10. Germline V gene data show CDR1 as LGHDT and CDR2 as YNNKEL (reference sequence). DNA for the CDR3: TGTGCCAGCAGTCATCCGGGACAGGGCAGATACGAGCAGTACTTC. Protein product: CASSHPGQGRYEQYF.

The V call is TRBV5-1, the J call TRBJ2-1; 8 nucleotides agree with TRBD2. The CDR3 extends over 12 amino acids. CDR1 and CDR2 (germline): SGHRS, YFSETQ. J was trimmed by 9 bases and V by 5 bases; bases with no gene match: 4. The CDR3: CASSILAGEQFF. In DNA form, the CDR3 reads TGCGCCAGCAGTATCCTAGCGGGTGAGCAGTTCTTC. Based on the CDR3 plus reference TRBV5-1 and TRBJ2-1, the full variable domain is KAGVTQTPRYLIKTRGQQVTLSCSPISGHRSVSWYQQTPGQGLQFLFEYFSETQRNKGNFPGRFSGRQFSNSRSEMNVSTLELGDSALYLCASSILAGEQFFGPGTRLTVL.

This clonotype was seen at least ten times. The chain recombines TRBV4-2 with TRBJ2-1, with 7 bases aligning to TRBD1. This CDR3 region has 14 residues. Germline V gene lookup returns CDR1 LGHNA and CDR2 YNFKEQ. V lost 1 base and J lost 9; bases outside the gene matches: 6. The CDR3 bases are TGTGCCAGCAGCCAAGGACAGGGAACGGGTGAGCAGTTCTTC. Translation: CASSQGQGTGEQFF.

This clonotype was counted between two and nine times. The chain joins TRBV7-3 to TRBJ2-5, with D perhaps being TRBD1 or TRBD2 (5 bases each). This CDR3 has 15 residues. From germline, CDR1 is SGHTA and CDR2 FQGTGA. V was clipped by 6 bases and J by 5 bases, with 19 bases between them. For the CDR3, the DNA is TGTGCCAGCAGTTCCGGTCCGGGACGGAGGGAGACCCAGTACTTC. It translates to CASSSGPGRRETQYF.

This clonotype was picked up many times. V is TRBV29-1 and J is TRBJ1-4; no definite D call. The CDR3 totals 13 residues. Germline V CDR1 and CDR2: SQVTM, ANQGSEA. Trimming shortened V by 7 bases and J by 0 bases, and 9 bases separated the two germline ends. Here the CDR3 reads CSAEEATNEKLFF. The CDR3 DNA reads as TGCAGCGCCGAGGAGGCAACTAATGAAAAACTGTTTTTT.